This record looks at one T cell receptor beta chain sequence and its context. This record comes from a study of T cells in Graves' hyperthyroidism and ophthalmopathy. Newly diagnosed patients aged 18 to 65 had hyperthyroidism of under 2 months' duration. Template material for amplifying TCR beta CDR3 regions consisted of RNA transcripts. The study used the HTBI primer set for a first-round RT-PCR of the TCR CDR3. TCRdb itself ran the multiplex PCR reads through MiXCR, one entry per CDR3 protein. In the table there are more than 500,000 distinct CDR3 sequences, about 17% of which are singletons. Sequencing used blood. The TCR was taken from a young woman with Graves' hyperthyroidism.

CDR3 amino acids: CASSPEGTVNEKLFF. In DNA, the CDR3 is TGTGCCAGCAGCCCTGAGGGGACGGTTAATGAAAAACTGTTTTTT. This chain links TRBV7-2 with TRBJ1-4, with D possibly TRBD1 on 5 matching bases. Between the trimmed V and J ends, which lost 5 bases and 4 bases, there was a span of 14 bases. Germline loops: CDR1 SGHTA, CDR2 FQGNSA. The CDR3 covers 15 residues.